This TCR beta chain originates from a study of vaccination and CD4 T cells after COVID-19 (dated by TCRdb to between 2021 and 2024). Background for the entire study: Convalescent patients had a positive SARS-CoV-2 result on nasal swab PCR, and of these patients, several had mild disease and one had severe disease. Six males and four females were included in the convalescent cohort, with two Hispanic individuals, seven Caucasians, two Asians and one multiracial person represented. Participants got two doses of the Pfizer-BioNTech BNT162b2 vaccine (n=8) or two doses of the Moderna mRNA-1273 vaccine (n=2). Post-COVID blood samples from convalescent patients were collected a median of roughly 100 days after diagnosis, with a range of roughly 35 to 170 days. Post-vaccine blood samples were taken a median of about 70 days after the second vaccine dose, with a range of about 13 to 250 days. For stimulating the cultures, overlapping spike peptide pools were used, derived from SARS-CoV-2 as well as from the common cold coronaviruses HCoV-NL63, HCoV-OC43 and HCoV-229E. Control cultures used a CEFX viral epitope pool as positive control, an HIV-1 Nef peptide pool as negative control, or no peptide. In nine to eleven COVID-19 convalescent patients and a handful of infection-naive healthy vaccine recipients, researchers compared the spike-specific CD4+ TCR repertoire from before mRNA vaccination with the repertoire from after.

Study-level results and caveats: In convalescent patients, a median about 90% of post-vaccine SARS-CoV-2-reactive clones were detected only after vaccination, and vaccine-specific priming was suggested by this finding. The number of convalescent patients in the study was relatively small, and the study did not examine early timepoints following natural infection. In convalescent patients, nearly all vaccine-specific clones (304 of 307) were found to be mono-reactive for SARS-CoV-2 spike rather than cross-reactive with common cold coronaviruses. Although the median number of SARS-CoV-2-reactive clonotypes went up from roughly 19 after infection to 35 to 40 after vaccination, the increase was not significant.

To prepare the library, PCR was applied. DNA from cultured CD4+ T cells was subjected to TCR sequencing with the Oncomine TCR Beta short-read assay at the Johns Hopkins FTIC core. The QIAamp micro DNA kit was used to extract genomic DNA from the cultured CD4+ T cells. Oncomine TCR Beta libraries from cultured CD4+ T cells were pooled with unique dual indexes and sequenced on an Illumina iSeq 100. In the original analysis: Non-productive sequences were removed, and CDR3s that did not start with C, did not end with F or W, or were shorter than 7 amino acids were discarded. Antigen-specific clonotypes were identified with the MANAFEST web application by comparing peptide-stimulated wells with reference and other culture wells. For a clone to be called positive, the clone needed an FDR below 0.05, an odds ratio above 5, and a productive frequency above 0.1% in at least two of three replicate wells. Cross-reactive clonotypes were defined as significantly expanded in both SARS-CoV-2 spike wells and at least one common cold coronavirus spike condition. CDR3 homology was assessed with Levenshtein distances (stringdist) and unrooted phylogenetic trees (ape) in R version 3.6.1. The public reads were reprocessed in TCRdb via fastp at Q25 and MiXCR, keeping in-frame beta chains. Every entry covers one CDR3 protein and lists the most common genes and DNA from its rows. TCRdb, rather than the study authors, made the V and J calls. In this sample the table shows some 15,000 distinct CDR3 sequences, roughly 52% of which occur a single time. The top ten clones comprise roughly an eighth of the sample.

Trimming takes 2 bases from V and 5 bases from J, and the germline ends sit 9 bases apart. The CDR3 holds 12 amino acids from the cysteine to the phenylalanine. Only the CDR3 region is kept as DNA, spanning 36 bases read in frame from base 1. The germline V gene (reference sequence) gives CDR1 as DFQATT and CDR2 as SNEGSKA. For this clonotype: What this receptor recognizes is not known. No per-base quality is available; no much larger clone lies one base away.

The sample's treatment or condition, from its label and the paper: approximately 9-day PBMC culture with coronavirus spike peptide pools or control peptides (ViraFEST assay). The ViraFEST assay, used in the study, expanded antigen-specific T cells with peptide pools and then identified the expanded clonotypes through TCR sequencing. The positive SARS-CoV-2 PCR tests of the convalescent patients were dated from March to December 2020, before the Alpha, Beta and Delta variants emerged in the United States. Each well held 2.2 million or so PBMCs cultured with 9 to 10 ug/ml peptide pools in IMDM containing approximately 5% human AB serum and 7.5 to 10 IU/ml IL-2. On days 3 and 7, half of the culture medium was replaced with fresh IL-2-containing medium. CD4+ T cells were isolated after around 9 days of culture through negative selection using the EasySep CD4+ T cell isolation kit. PBMCs were separated from whole blood using Ficoll-Paque Plus gradient centrifugation and then either used fresh or cryopreserved at -140C. Culture conditions were generally each tested in triplicate wells.

Sequencing input: CD4+ T cells from blood, cultured in vitro. The sequence links TRBV20-1 to TRBJ1-2, with TRBD1 tentatively as D gene (6 bases match). This clonotype originated in a human donor who had recovered from COVID-19. DNA sequence: TGCAGTGCTAGAAACAGGGAATATGGCTACACCTTC. This is translated as CSARNREYGYTF.